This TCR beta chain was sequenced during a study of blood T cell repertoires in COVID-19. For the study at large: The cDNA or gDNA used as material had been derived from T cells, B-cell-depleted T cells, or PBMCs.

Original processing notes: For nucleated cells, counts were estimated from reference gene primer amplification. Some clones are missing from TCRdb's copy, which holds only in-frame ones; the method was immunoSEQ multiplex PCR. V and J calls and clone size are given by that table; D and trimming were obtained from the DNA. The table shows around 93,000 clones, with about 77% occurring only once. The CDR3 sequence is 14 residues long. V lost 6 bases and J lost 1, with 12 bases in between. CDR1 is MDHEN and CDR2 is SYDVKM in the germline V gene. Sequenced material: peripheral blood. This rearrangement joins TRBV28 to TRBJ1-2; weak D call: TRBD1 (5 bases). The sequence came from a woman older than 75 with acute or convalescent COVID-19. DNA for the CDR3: TGTGCCAGCAGACCTACAGGTCATAACTATGGCTACACCTTC. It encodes CASRPTGHNYGYTF.